The 18 T cell receptor beta chains given below trace back to one sample, sequenced in a study of blood T cell repertoires in COVID-19. Sequencing used immunoSEQ multiplex PCR; TCRdb keeps in-frame clones, though not all of them. The sample consists of 280,000 or so clones, approximately 84% of them appearing once. What was sequenced was peripheral blood. These receptors came from a woman aged 30 to 39 who had recovered from COVID-19.

This sequence joins TRBV19 and TRBJ1-1; D possibly corresponds to TRBD1 (6 bases). The CDR3 runs to 14 residues. Germline V gene data show CDR1 as LNHDA and CDR2 as SQIVND (reference sequence). With 7 bases removed from V and 7 bases from J, the gap between germline ends came to 19 bases. This chain's CDR3 is CASTPADRHSEAFF. The CDR3, as DNA: TGTGCCAGTACCCCGGCCGACAGGCACAGTGAAGCTTTCTTT.

V usage is TRBV3-1 (or the pseudogene TRBV3-2) and J usage is TRBJ1-1; the match to TRBD1 covers 8 bases. Trimming took 1 base from V and 1 from J; bases not matched to a gene: 2. The CDR3 is 15 residues long. From germline, CDR1 is LGHDT and CDR2 YNNKEL (reference sequence). Here the CDR3 reads CASSQAGTGNTEAFF. DNA for the CDR3: TGTGCCAGCAGCCAAGCCGGGACAGGGAACACTGAAGCTTTCTTT.

The chain is built from TRBV10-3 and TRBJ1-3; 10 bases match TRBD1. The trim removed 10 bases at V and 2 bases at J, leaving 14 bases unmatched. The V gene's germline CDR1 is ENHRY and CDR2 SYGVKD. The CDR3 contains 17 residues. DNA of the CDR3: TGTGCCACGAAGGCCTATACGGACAGGGGGGCTGGAAACACCATATATTTT. Translation: CATKAYTDRGAGNTIYF.

The V call is TRBV11-3, the J call TRBJ2-1; D unclear. Germline CDR1 and CDR2: SGHNT and YENEEA. V lost 4 bases and J lost 0, with 4 bases in between. This CDR3 is built from 13 residues. CDR3 sequence reads: CASSSSSYNEQFF. Written as DNA, the CDR3 is TGTGCCAGCAGCTCCAGCTCCTACAATGAGCAGTTCTTC.

This chain uses TRBV5-1 with TRBJ1-2, with 7 bases matching TRBD1. The J segment lost 2 bases and the V segment lost 0 bases, leaving 4 bases of the junction unmatched. CDR3 size: 15 residues. Germline loops: CDR1 SGHRS, CDR2 YFSETQ. CDR3 in amino acids: CASSLEGGKNYGYTF. The CDR3 DNA reads TGCGCCAGCAGCTTGGAAGGGGGCAAAAACTATGGCTACACCTTC.

The sample holds one count of this clone. This sequence joins TRBV29-1 and TRBJ2-7; 7 nucleotides line up with TRBD2. CDR1 is SQVTM and CDR2 is ANQGSEA in the germline V gene. V gave up 6 bases and J gave up 4 bases; unmatched junction bases: 6. This CDR3 is 12 amino acids long. CDR3 in DNA: TGCAGCGTGCGGACCGGGAGGTACGAGCAGTACTTC. This translates into CSVRTGRYEQYF.

This clone was seen repeatedly, ten times or more. The rearrangement links TRBV10-1 to TRBJ2-6; possible D gene TRBD1, 6 bases. V lost 5 bases and J 0 bases, leaving 11 bases between the germline ends. In germline, CDR1 is WNHNN, CDR2 SYGVQD (reference sequence). The CDR3 is 16 residues long. In DNA form, the CDR3 reads TGCGCCAGCAGTCCCGGGACACTCTCTGGGGCCAACGTCCTGACTTTC. Its protein product is CASSPGTLSGANVLTF.

This chain links TRBV5-1 with TRBJ1-1; perhaps TRBD1 as D (5 bases). The V gene's germline CDR1 is SGHRS and CDR2 YFSETQ. With 2 bases removed from V and 4 bases from J, the gap between germline ends came to 9 bases. This CDR3 is 13 amino acids long. CDR3 residues: CASSLPGFTEAFF. The DNA for the CDR3 is TGCGCCAGCAGCTTACCAGGGTTCACTGAAGCTTTCTTT.

The rearrangement links TRBV5-4 to TRBJ2-3; D not certain. Germline lookup yields CDR1 SGHNT and CDR2 YYREEE (reference sequence). V was cut by 3 bases and J by 6 bases, with 17 bases left in between. The CDR3 extends over 15 amino acids. This CDR3 reads CASSSQNTLWDTQYF. The CDR3 DNA is TGTGCCAGCAGCTCGCAAAACACACTATGGGATACGCAGTATTTT.

In its sample, this clone was seen a few times. This sequence joins TRBV19 and TRBJ2-1; D gene uncertain. The CDR3 has 14 residues. CDR1 is LNHDA, CDR2 SQIVND, per germline (reference sequence). Trimming stripped 5 bases from V and 5 bases from J, with 13 bases between. CDR3 protein: CASSQNRADNEQFF. CDR3 in DNA: TGTGCCAGTAGTCAAAACAGAGCCGACAATGAGCAGTTCTTC. Combining the CDR3 with reference TRBV19 and TRBJ2-1 gives the whole variable domain DGGITQSPKYLFRKEGQNVTLSCEQNLNHDAMYWYRQDPGQGLRLIYYSQIVNDFQKGDIAEGYSVSREKKESFPLTVTSAQKNPTAFYLCASSQNRADNEQFFGPGTRLTVL.

J is TRBJ2-1 and V is TRBV19, with a weak D call TRBD1 (5 bases). Per the germline V gene, CDR1 is LNHDA and CDR2 is SQIVND (reference sequence). The CDR3 contains 13 residues. The V end lost 7 bases, the J end lost 4 bases, and 11 bases lay between the germline ends. The CDR3 nucleotides are TGTGCCAGTACCCCCGACAGTTACAATGAGCAGTTCTTC. Translating gives CASTPDSYNEQFF.

CDR3 sequence: CASSYSTGPYEQYF. DNA of the CDR3: TGTGCCAGCAGTTACTCGACAGGGCCCTACGAGCAGTACTTC. The chain joins TRBV6-5 to TRBJ2-7; 7 bases align to TRBD1. The CDR3 covers 14 residues. Germline V gives CDR1 MNHEY, CDR2 SVGAGI. The V and J ends lost 0 bases and 2 bases, in that order; junction bases with no gene match: 1.

This rearrangement joins TRBV19 to TRBJ2-1; the match to TRBD2 covers 7 bases. This CDR3 comprises 16 residues. The germline V gene has CDR1 LNHDA and CDR2 SQIVND (reference sequence). The V and J ends lost 3 bases and 8 bases, in that order; junction bases with no gene match: 13. The DNA for the CDR3 is TGTGCCAGTAGTATCGTTATGGGGGGGAGTAAGTATGAGCAGTTCTTC. Translating it yields CASSIVMGGSKYEQFF.

This clone was detected only once. This chain uses TRBV27 with TRBJ2-1, with TRBD2 matching 9 bases. The V and J ends lost 7 bases and 9 bases, in that order; junction bases with no gene match: 10. This CDR3 spans 14 amino acids. Germline V gene lookup returns CDR1 MNHEY and CDR2 SMNVEV (reference sequence). The CDR3 DNA reads TGTGCCAGCACTTATAGAGCGGGGGGAGGTGAGCAGTTCTTC. This codes for CASTYRAGGGEQFF.

The chain has TRBV19 and TRBJ1-5; TRBD1 agrees at 8 bases. The V segment lost 6 bases and the J segment 6 bases; nucleotides outside the gene matches: 4. CDR3 length equals 13 residues. The germline CDR1 and CDR2 sequences are LNHDA and SQIVND (reference sequence). CDR3 sequence (DNA): TGTGCCAGTAGAACAGGGGGAGGTCAGCCCCAGCATTTT. It specifies CASRTGGGQPQHF.

This clone has more than one count but fewer than ten. The chain links TRBV4-1 to TRBJ2-1; TRBD1 matches 9 bases. V shed 4 bases, J shed 8 bases, and the junction held 12 bases outside the gene matches. CDR3 length: 16 amino acids. CDR1 MGHRA and CDR2 YSYEKL come from the germline V gene. The CDR3 DNA follows: TGCGCCAGCAGCCGGGGGACAGGGAGGCCCGAGGATGAGCAGTTCTTC. As protein: CASSRGTGRPEDEQFF.

This rearrangement joins TRBV5-4 to TRBJ2-7, with D hard to call. The germline V and J ends were trimmed by 1 base and 0 bases, with 8 bases remaining between them. Germline assignment: CDR1 SGHNT and CDR2 YYREEE (reference sequence). The CDR3 is 14 amino acids. The CDR3 loop reads CASSLSPLSYEQYF. The CDR3 nucleotides are TGTGCCAGCAGCTTGAGCCCGCTCTCCTACGAGCAGTACTTC.

This CDR3 is CASRPGTGADTQYF. CDR3 DNA: TGTGCCAGCAGACCCGGGACGGGGGCAGATACGCAGTATTTT. The chain links TRBV6-5 to TRBJ2-3; weak D call: TRBD2 (6 bases). V lost 6 bases and J 4 bases, leaving 14 bases between the germline ends. Looked up from germline, CDR1 is MNHEY and CDR2 is SVGAGI. The CDR3 has 14 residues.